This is a list of T cell receptor beta chains from one sample in a study of blood T cells in healthy people across ages. TCRdb redid the calling of the 5' RACE reads with MiXCR, one entry per CDR3 protein. The sample holds about 760,000 distinct CDR3 sequences; approximately 25% are singletons and the top ten take 8% to 10%. These data were also filed under a second study, of T cells of mothers and their children.

Sequenced material: blood. These receptors were collected from a boy between 10 and 17 years old in good health. The conserved cysteine and the conserved F or W are not part of the CDR3 here.

V gene: TRBV6-1; J gene: TRBJ1-2; CDR3 protein: ASSASRQYTNYGYT
V gene: TRBV20-1; J gene: TRBJ2-5; CDR3 protein: SASSLTGIQETQY
V gene: TRBV4-1; J gene: .; CDR3 protein: ASMGANLIEQF
V gene: TRBV2; J gene: TRBJ2-5; CDR3 protein: ASVAGAETQY
V gene: TRBV9; J gene: TRBJ2-5; CDR3 protein: ASSVAEGLLETQH
V gene: TRBV4-1; J gene: TRBJ2-1; CDR3 protein: ASSQTPGLAGNEQF
V gene: TRBV13; J gene: TRBJ2-7; CDR3 protein: ASSLRQNVYSYEQY
V gene: TRBV28; J gene: TRBJ2-7; CDR3 protein: ASQIPGSDYEQY
V gene: TRBV21-1; J gene: .; CDR3 protein: ASSPQRRGPYEQY
V gene: TRBV28; J gene: TRBJ1-5; CDR3 protein: ASRSQGESNQPQH